Listed here are 2 T cell receptor beta chains from one sample, sequenced in a study of sequential checkpoint blockade in melanoma. Produced via immunoSEQ multiplex PCR; TCRdb's table is partial and in-frame only. The sample has under 20,000 clones; 65% to 85% are singletons. Treatment reported: randomized to nivolumab then ipilimumab (arm A) or the reverse (arm B). The specimen was CD8+ T cells sorted from blood (inferred from file names), collected from a patient given nivolumab and ipilimumab in sequence. All receptors derive from a human donor with melanoma.

The gene calls are TRBV10-3 and TRBJ1-2; TRBD1 aligns across 8 bases. Trimming removed 5 bases from V and 0 bases from J; junction bases left unmatched: 11. The CDR3 has 17 amino acids. CDR1 is ENHRY, CDR2 SYGVKD, per germline. CDR3: CAISYRTGRESNYGYTF. As DNA, the CDR3 is TGTGCCATCAGTTACAGGACAGGGAGAGAATCTAACTATGGCTACACCTTC.

As DNA, the CDR3 is TGTGCCTGGAGTGCCCGACAGTTGAACACTGAAGCTTTCTTT. It yields the protein CAWSARQLNTEAFF. The rearrangement links TRBV30 to TRBJ1-1, with a possible D match to TRBD1 (5 bases). The CDR3 is made up of 14 amino acids. Germline values: CDR1 GTSNPN, CDR2 SVGIG (reference sequence). The V and J ends lost 1 base and 0 bases respectively, with 9 bases between them.